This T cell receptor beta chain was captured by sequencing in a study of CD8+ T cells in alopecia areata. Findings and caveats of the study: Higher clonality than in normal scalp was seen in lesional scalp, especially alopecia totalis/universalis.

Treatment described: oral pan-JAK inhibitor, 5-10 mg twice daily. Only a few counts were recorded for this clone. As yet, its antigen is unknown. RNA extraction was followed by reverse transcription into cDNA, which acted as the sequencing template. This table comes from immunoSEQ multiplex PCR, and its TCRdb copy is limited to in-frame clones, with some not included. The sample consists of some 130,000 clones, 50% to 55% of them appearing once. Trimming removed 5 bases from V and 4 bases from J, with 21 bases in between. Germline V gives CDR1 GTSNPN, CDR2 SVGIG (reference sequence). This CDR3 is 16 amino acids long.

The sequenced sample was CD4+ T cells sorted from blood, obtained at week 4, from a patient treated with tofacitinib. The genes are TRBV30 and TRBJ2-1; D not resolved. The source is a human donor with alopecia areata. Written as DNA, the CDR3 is TGTGCCTGGGGGCCCCTTGGGCAGGCCTCTTACAATGAGCAGTTCTTC. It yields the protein CAWGPLGQASYNEQFF.